This T cell receptor (beta chain) is drawn from a study of shared clonotypes between healthy human individuals. Germline CDR1 and CDR2: SQVTM and ANQGSEA. V lost 7 bases to trimming and J lost 7 bases; unmatched junction nucleotides: 5. The CDR3 sequence is 13 residues long. Clones were read by immunoSEQ multiplex PCR, and TCRdb kept only the in-frame ones, dropping some. The sample yields approximately 1.5 million clones, about 98% seen once. This rearrangement joins TRBV29-1 to TRBJ2-1; 12 positions match TRBD2. The receptor's source is a man younger than 40 in good health. The sample was naive CD4+ T cells sorted from blood. The subset denotes: CD45RA+ positively selected. Here the CDR3 reads CSAASGRANEQFF. The CDR3 DNA reads TGCAGCGCGGCTAGCGGGAGGGCGAATGAGCAGTTCTTC.